One T cell receptor beta chain is described in this entry. Its specificity is unknown. The data were obtained in a study of T-cell memory formation after mild COVID-19. Findings and caveats of the study: Whereas later expanders leaned CD4+, clones contracting day 15 to 85 showed a balanced CD4/CD8 makeup. Among contracting clones, CD4+ were mainly CM/EM and CD8+ enriched in EMRA.

The V gene's germline CDR1 is SGHTS and CDR2 YDEGEE. V was clipped by 0 bases and J by 1 base, with 4 bases between them. There are 13 residues in the CDR3. One entry per CDR3 protein results from TCRdb running MiXCR on the 5' RACE reads. In the table there are more than 70,000 distinct CDR3 sequences, approximately 15% of which are singletons. Sequenced sample: PBMCs or a T cell subset sorted from them (not recorded which). This rearrangement joins TRBV5-8 to TRBJ2-5; no reliable D call. This TCR was recovered from an adult woman who had mild COVID-19 (a few samples of this study predate the infection). Cell type and time point are not known. CDR3 sequence reads: CASSLVSQETQYF. Here the CDR3 DNA reads TGTGCCAGCAGCTTGGTCAGCCAAGAGACCCAGTACTTC.